The entry that follows covers one T cell receptor (beta chain) sequence. Sequenced by immunoSEQ multiplex PCR; TCRdb stores in-frame clones only, minus some. This repertoire shows about 240,000 clones, roughly 86% found once; its top ten account for just over 2.5%. V was shortened by 2 bases and J by 2 bases, with 12 bases between the two germline ends. CDR3 length: 15 amino acids. Per germline, CDR1 LGHDT and CDR2 YNNKEL (reference sequence). This entry belongs to a study of blood T cell repertoires in COVID-19. In the study overall: From T cells, B-cell-depleted T cells, or PBMCs came the material, which was cDNA or gDNA.

Participants' reported clinical history set cohort assignment. The sequencing input was PBMCs or T cells enriched from blood (not recorded which). The chain combines TRBV3-1 (or the pseudogene TRBV3-2) with TRBJ2-5, with a tentative D call TRBD2 (6 bases). This receptor was obtained from a woman aged 25 to 39 with acute COVID-19. The CDR3 reads CASSQSDGGQETQYF. Written as DNA, the CDR3 is TGTGCCAGCAGCCAATCCGACGGGGGTCAAGAGACCCAGTACTTC.